The present T cell receptor beta chain was sequenced within a study of blood T cell repertoires in COVID-19. Turning to the study itself: PBMCs, B-cell-depleted T cells, or T cells were the source of the cDNA or gDNA that made up the material.

The method was immunoSEQ multiplex PCR; TCRdb's version includes in-frame clones alone and lacks a portion of them. This sample carries hundreds of thousands of clones, around four fifths of them seen once, and the ten largest clones take roughly 7.6%. Germline CDR1 reads LNHDA; CDR2 reads SQIVND (reference sequence). Trimming took 8 bases from V and 6 from J; bases not matched to a gene: 16. CDR3 length: 16 residues. This sequence joins TRBV19 and TRBJ2-3; 8 bases line up with TRBD2. Sequencing was done on a sample of peripheral blood. The receptor comes from a woman between 50 and 59 years old with acute or convalescent COVID-19. The CDR3 sequence is CASGALAAGEGDTQYF. The CDR3 DNA is TGTGCCAGTGGGGCCTTGGCAGCGGGAGAGGGGGATACGCAGTATTTT. The full variable domain, its missing parts supplied by reference TRBV19 and TRBJ2-3, is DGGITQSPKYLFRKEGQNVTLSCEQNLNHDAMYWYRQDPGQGLRLIYYSQIVNDFQKGDIAEGYSVSREKKESFPLTVTSAQKNPTAFYLCASGALAAGEGDTQYFGPGTRLTVL.